There are a few counts of the clone carrying this T cell receptor (beta chain). Antigen: not known. The PCR employed 60 Vbeta primers together with 13 Jbeta primers. Produced via immunoSEQ multiplex PCR; TCRdb's table is partial and in-frame only. The sample lists roughly 190,000 clones, 75% to 80% occurring once. These data belong to a study of cytomegalovirus exposure and HLA in healthy donors. Germline V gives CDR1 LNHDA, CDR2 SQIVND (reference sequence). Between the trimmed V and J ends, which lost 1 base and 7 bases, there was a span of 16 bases. The CDR3 contains 16 residues. Study results and caveats: Earlier results showed most TCR beta V segments being productive about 90% or about 30% of the time.

The chain recombines TRBV19 with TRBJ2-2; D is unresolved. Sequencing used PBMCs. This receptor was obtained from a woman aged 25 to 39 in good health and CMV-seropositive. Here the CDR3 DNA reads TGTGCCAGTAGTATAGGTGACTCTCCAATCGGCGGGGAGCTGTTTTTT. This sequence encodes CASSIGDSPIGGELFF.